The present T cell receptor beta chain was sequenced within a study of blood T cell repertoires in COVID-19. Germline CDR1 is SGHVS and CDR2 is FQNEAQ. The CDR3 is 15 amino acids. V gave up 5 bases and J gave up 4 bases, with 18 bases separating them. As processed by the authors: Estimated nucleated cell counts came from reference gene primer amplification. TCRdb's copy holds only in-frame clones and misses some; the assay was immunoSEQ multiplex PCR. The D gene and trimming were derived from the DNA, and the V and J assignments and clone size from that table. The sample records tens of thousands of clones, around 82% being singletons.

This chain joins TRBV7-8 and TRBJ2-7; D remains ambiguous. The origin of this receptor is a woman older than 75 with active or convalescent COVID-19. Sample: peripheral blood. The CDR3 DNA reads as TGTGCCAGCAGCATCGAACCCCCCCCGAGATACGAGCAGTACTTC. Amino acid sequence: CASSIEPPPRYEQYF.